The clone carrying this TCR beta chain was recorded once. The sample comes from a study of blood T cell repertoires in COVID-19. Libraries were prepared by immunoSEQ multiplex PCR; TCRdb keeps only in-frame clonotypes and omits some of them. The sample has 100,000 to 150,000 clones, roughly 80% seen once. Germline V CDR1 and CDR2: MNHNY, SVGAGI (reference sequence). This CDR3 comprises 14 residues. After removal of 6 bases from V and 8 bases from J, the junction contained 12 bases not matched to a gene. The receptor's source is a man aged 55-75 years with acute or convalescent COVID-19. The chain is built from TRBV6-6 and TRBJ1-2, with 7 bases fitting TRBD1. Sequencing input: peripheral blood. The CDR3 DNA sequence: TGTGCCAGCAGAATACGAGGGGGCTTGGGAGGCTACACCTTC. Its protein product is CASRIRGGLGGYTF.